Listed below are T cell receptor beta chains from one sample, sequenced in a study of shared clonotypes between healthy human individuals. Produced via immunoSEQ multiplex PCR; TCRdb's table is partial and in-frame only. The sample lists about 2,500,000 clones, 85% to 95% seen once, with 0.13% to 0.15% in the top ten. Sequences were obtained from naive CD4+ T cells sorted from blood. These receptor sequences come from a man younger than 35 in good health. Each CDR3 is given with its conserved first and last residue. Fields, in order: V gene, D gene, clone size, J gene, CDR3 DNA, CDR3 protein. D genes are given only for firm matches. Rows give clone size only sometimes, using once, few, many, or a class for an expanded clone.

V gene: TRBV7-9; D gene: .; clone size: .; J gene: TRBJ1-2; CDR3 DNA: TGTGCCAGCAGCCAGACACCTAACTATGGCTACACCTTC; CDR3 protein: CASSQTPNYGYTF
V gene: TRBV9; D gene: .; clone size: .; J gene: TRBJ2-7; CDR3 DNA: TGTGCCAGCGCTAGCGATGACTACGAGCAGTACTTC; CDR3 protein: CASASDDYEQYF
V gene: TRBV23-1; D gene: TRBD1; clone size: .; J gene: TRBJ2-7; CDR3 DNA: TGCGCCAGCAGTCATTCCGAGACAGGGAAAACCTACGAGCAGTACTTC; CDR3 protein: CASSHSETGKTYEQYF
V gene: TRBV4-1; D gene: .; clone size: .; J gene: TRBJ2-7; CDR3 DNA: TGCGCCAGCAGCCACCTTGGATATTCCGGGACCGAACCCTACGAGCAGTACTTC; CDR3 protein: CASSHLGYSGTEPYEQYF
V gene: TRBV13; D gene: TRBD2; clone size: .; J gene: TRBJ2-5; CDR3 DNA: TGTGCCAGCAGCTTCGTGGGACTAGCGGGGGACAAAGAGACCCAGTACTTC; CDR3 protein: CASSFVGLAGDKETQYF
V gene: TRBV30; D gene: TRBD1; clone size: .; J gene: TRBJ2-7; CDR3 DNA: TGTGCCTGGAGCTTAGCGTACTCCCGGGACAGGCCCTACGAGCAGTACTTC; CDR3 protein: CAWSLAYSRDRPYEQYF
V gene: TRBV29-1; D gene: .; clone size: .; J gene: TRBJ1-1; CDR3 DNA: TGCAGCGTTGCGCCGTCGGCTGGGAACACTGAAGCTTTCTTT; CDR3 protein: CSVAPSAGNTEAFF
V gene: TRBV6-6; D gene: TRBD1; clone size: once; J gene: TRBJ2-2; CDR3 DNA: TGTGCCAGTAGACAGGGCGCGAACACCGGGGAGCTGTTTTTT; CDR3 protein: CASRQGANTGELFF
V gene: TRBV5-1; D gene: .; clone size: once; J gene: TRBJ1-1; CDR3 DNA: TGCGCCAGCAGCTTGGAGCCCCGCATGGGAGCTTTCTTT; CDR3 protein: CASSLEPRMGAFF
V gene: TRBV9; D gene: TRBD2; clone size: .; J gene: TRBJ2-7; CDR3 DNA: TGTGCCAGCAGCCCTACTAGCGGGAGTGTAGGCGAGCAGTACTTC; CDR3 protein: CASSPTSGSVGEQYF